This T cell receptor beta chain was identified in a study of T-cell reconstitution after alpha-beta-depleted transplantation in children. Germline V gene data show CDR1 as SGHTA and CDR2 as FQGNSA. With 2 bases removed from V and 4 bases from J, the gap between germline ends came to 18 bases. The length of the CDR3 is 17 residues. Unique molecular identifiers were incorporated into the prepared TCRbeta library. One entry per CDR3 protein results from TCRdb running MiXCR on the PCR reads. The sample holds fewer than 120,000 distinct CDR3 sequences, 9% to 12% seen once. This clonotype was seen ten or more times.

This sequence joins TRBV7-2 and TRBJ2-1; D assignment may be TRBD1 or TRBD2 (5 bases each). Material: PBMCs from the stem cell graft donor, obtained from the stem cell graft. The sequence came from a human donor who donated a stem cell graft to a child with acute lymphoblastic leukemia. CDR3 in amino acids: CASSLKGSAPRYNEQFF. The CDR3 nucleotides read TGTGCCAGCAGCTTAAAGGGGAGCGCCCCGAGATACAATGAGCAGTTCTTC. The full variable domain, in which reference TRBV7-2 and TRBJ2-1 provide the parts outside the CDR3, is GAGVSQSPSNKVTEKGKDVELRCDPISGHTALYWYRQSLGQGLEFLIYFQGNSAPDKSGLPSDRFSAERTGGSVSTLTIQRTQQEDSAVYLCASSLKGSAPRYNEQFFGPGTRLTVL.